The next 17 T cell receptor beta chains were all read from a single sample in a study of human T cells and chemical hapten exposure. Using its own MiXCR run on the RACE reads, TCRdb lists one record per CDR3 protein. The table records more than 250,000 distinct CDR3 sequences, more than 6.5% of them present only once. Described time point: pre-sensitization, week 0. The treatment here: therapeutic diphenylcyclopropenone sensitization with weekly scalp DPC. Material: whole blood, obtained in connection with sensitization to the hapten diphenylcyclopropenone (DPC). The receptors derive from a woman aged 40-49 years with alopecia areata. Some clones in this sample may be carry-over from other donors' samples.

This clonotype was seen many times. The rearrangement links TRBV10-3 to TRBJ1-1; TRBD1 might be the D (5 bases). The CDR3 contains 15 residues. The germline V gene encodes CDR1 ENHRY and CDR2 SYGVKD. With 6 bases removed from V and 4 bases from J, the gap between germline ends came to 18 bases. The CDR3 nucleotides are TGTGCCATCAGGAAAGATTGGGGACGGGGCACTGAAGCTTTCTTT. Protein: CAIRKDWGRGTEAFF.

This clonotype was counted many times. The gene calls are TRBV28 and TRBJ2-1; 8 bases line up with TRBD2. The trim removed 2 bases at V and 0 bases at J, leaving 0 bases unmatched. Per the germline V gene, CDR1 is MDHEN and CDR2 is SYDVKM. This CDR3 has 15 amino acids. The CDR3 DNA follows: TGTGCCAGCAGTTTAGGGACTAGCTCCTACAATGAGCAGTTCTTC. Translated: CASSLGTSSYNEQFF.

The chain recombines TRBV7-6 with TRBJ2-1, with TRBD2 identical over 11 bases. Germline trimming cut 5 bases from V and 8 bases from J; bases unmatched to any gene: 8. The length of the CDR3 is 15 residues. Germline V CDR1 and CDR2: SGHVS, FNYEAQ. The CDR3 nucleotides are TGTGCCAGCAGCCTTAGCGGGAGGGCCATCTATGAGCAGTTCTTC. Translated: CASSLSGRAIYEQFF.

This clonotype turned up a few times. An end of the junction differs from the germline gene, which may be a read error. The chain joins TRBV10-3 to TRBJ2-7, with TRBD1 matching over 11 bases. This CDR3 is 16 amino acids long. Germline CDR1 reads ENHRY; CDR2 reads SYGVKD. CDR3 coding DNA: TGTGCGATCAGTAAGTCAGGAGGACAGGGGGCGCGGGAGCAGTACTTC. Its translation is CAISKSGGQGAREQYF.

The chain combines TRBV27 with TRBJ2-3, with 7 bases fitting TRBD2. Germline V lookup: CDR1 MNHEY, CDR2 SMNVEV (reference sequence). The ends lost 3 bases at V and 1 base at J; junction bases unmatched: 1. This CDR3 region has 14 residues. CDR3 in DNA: TGTGCCAGCAGTTTGCGGGAGCGCACAGATACGCAGTATTTT. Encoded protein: CASSLRERTDTQYF.

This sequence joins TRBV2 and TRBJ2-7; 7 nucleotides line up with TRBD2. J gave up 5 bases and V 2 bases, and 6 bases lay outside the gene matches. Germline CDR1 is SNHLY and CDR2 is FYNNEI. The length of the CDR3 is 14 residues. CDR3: CASSERGSIHEQYF. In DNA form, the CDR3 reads TGTGCCAGCAGTGAACGCGGGAGCATCCACGAGCAGTACTTC.

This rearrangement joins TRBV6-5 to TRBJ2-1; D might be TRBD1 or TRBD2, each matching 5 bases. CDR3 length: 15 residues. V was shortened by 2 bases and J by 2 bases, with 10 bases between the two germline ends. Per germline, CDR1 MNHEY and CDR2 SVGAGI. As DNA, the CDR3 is TGTGCCAGCAGTTACGGGACCGGCCCCTACAATGAGCAGTTCTTC. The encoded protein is CASSYGTGPYNEQFF.

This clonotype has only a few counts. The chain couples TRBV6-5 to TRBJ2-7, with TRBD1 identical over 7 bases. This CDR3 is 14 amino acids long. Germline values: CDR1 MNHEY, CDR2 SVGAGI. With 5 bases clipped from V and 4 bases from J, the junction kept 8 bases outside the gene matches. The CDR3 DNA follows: TGTGCCAGCAGTACCGACAGGGTAGGATACGAGCAGTACTTC. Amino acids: CASSTDRVGYEQYF.

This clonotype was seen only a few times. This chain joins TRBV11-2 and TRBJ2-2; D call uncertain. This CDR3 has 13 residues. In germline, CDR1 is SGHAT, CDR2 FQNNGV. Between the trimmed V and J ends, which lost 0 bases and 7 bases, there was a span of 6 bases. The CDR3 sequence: CASSLERGGELFF. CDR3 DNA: TGTGCCAGCAGCTTAGAGCGTGGCGGGGAGCTGTTTTTT.

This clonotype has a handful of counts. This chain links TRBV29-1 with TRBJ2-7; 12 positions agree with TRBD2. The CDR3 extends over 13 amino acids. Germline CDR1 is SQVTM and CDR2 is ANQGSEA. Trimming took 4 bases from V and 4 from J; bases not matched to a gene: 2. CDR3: CSVGLAGAYEQYF. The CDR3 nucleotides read TGCAGCGTTGGACTAGCGGGAGCATACGAGCAGTACTTC.

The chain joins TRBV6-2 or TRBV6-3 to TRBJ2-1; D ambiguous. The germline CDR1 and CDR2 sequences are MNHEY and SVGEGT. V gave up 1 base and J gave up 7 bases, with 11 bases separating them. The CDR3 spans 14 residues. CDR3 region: CASSYFRLKNEQFF. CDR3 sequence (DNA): TGTGCCAGCAGTTACTTTCGACTCAAGAATGAGCAGTTCTTC.

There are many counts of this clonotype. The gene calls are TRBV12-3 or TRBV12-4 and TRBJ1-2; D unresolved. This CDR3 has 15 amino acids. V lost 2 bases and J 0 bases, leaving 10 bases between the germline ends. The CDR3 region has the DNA TGTGCCAGCAGTTTACAGGCAGGAGCTAACTATGGCTACACCTTC. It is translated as CASSLQAGANYGYTF.

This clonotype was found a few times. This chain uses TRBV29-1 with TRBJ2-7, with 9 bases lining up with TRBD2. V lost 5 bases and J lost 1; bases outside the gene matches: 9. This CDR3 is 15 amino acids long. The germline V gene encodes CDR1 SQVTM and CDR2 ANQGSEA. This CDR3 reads CSVRSVAGVSYEQYF. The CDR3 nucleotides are TGCAGCGTTCGGTCCGTAGCGGGAGTTTCCTACGAGCAGTACTTC.

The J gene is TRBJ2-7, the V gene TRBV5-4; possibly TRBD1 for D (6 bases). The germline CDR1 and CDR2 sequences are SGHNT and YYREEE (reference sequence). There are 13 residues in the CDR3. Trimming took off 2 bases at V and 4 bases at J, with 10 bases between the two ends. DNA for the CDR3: TGTGCCAGCAGCTTCAACAGGGTGTACGAGCAGTACTTC. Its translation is CASSFNRVYEQYF. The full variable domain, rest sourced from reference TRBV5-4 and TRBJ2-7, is ETGVTQSPTHLIKTRGQQVTLRCSSQSGHNTVSWYQQALGQGPQFIFQYYREEENGRGNFPPRFSGLQFPNYSSELNVNALELDDSALYLCASSFNRVYEQYFGPGTRLTVT.

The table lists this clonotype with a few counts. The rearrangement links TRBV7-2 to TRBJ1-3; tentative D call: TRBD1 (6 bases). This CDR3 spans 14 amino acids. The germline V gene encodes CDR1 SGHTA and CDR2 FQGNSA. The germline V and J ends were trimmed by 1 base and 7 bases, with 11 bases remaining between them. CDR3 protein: CASSLGTARNTIYF. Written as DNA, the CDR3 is TGTGCCAGCAGCTTAGGGACAGCCCGTAACACCATATATTTT.

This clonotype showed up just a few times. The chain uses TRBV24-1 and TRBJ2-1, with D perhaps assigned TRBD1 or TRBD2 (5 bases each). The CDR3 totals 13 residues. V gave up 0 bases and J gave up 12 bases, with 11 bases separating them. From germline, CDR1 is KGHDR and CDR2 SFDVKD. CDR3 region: CATSDLEGLAQFF. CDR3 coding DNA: TGTGCCACCAGTGATTTGGAGGGGTTGGCGCAGTTCTTC.

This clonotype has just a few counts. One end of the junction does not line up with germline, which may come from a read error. CDR3 bases: TGTGCCAGCAGATTAGGGACCTACTACGAGCAGTACTTC. It is translated as CASRLGTYYEQYF. The chain has TRBV7-2 and TRBJ2-7; possibly TRBD1 or TRBD2 for D (5 bases each). CDR1 and CDR2 from the germline V gene are SGHTA and FQGNSA. The CDR3 covers 13 residues.